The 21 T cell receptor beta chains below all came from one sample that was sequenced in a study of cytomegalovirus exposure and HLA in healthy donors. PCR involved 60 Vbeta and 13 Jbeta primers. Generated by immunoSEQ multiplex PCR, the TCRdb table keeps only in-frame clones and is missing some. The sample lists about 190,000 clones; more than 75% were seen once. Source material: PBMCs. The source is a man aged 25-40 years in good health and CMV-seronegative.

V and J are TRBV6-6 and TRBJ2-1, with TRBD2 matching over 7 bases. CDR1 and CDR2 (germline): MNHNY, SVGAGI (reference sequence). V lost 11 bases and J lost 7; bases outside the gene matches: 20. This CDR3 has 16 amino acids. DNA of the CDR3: TGTGCCGGCGCAGCACGAAGGACTAGGGGTGGGAATGAGCAGTTCTTC. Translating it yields CAGAARRTRGGNEQFF.

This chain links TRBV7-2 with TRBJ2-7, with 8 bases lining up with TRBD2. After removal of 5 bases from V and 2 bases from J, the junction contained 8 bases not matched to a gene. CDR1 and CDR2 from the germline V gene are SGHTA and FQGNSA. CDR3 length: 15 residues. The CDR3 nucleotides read TGTGCCAGCAGCCCCCAGCGGGAGATCGCCTACGAGCAGTACTTC. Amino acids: CASSPQREIAYEQYF. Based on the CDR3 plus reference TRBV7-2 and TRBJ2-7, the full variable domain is GAGVSQSPSNKVTEKGKDVELRCDPISGHTALYWYRQSLGQGLEFLIYFQGNSAPDKSGLPSDRFSAERTGGSVSTLTIQRTQQEDSAVYLCASSPQREIAYEQYFGPGTRLTVT.

This CDR3 is CASSRRLAGTGEQYF. DNA of the CDR3: TGTGCCAGCAGTCGCCGACTAGCGGGAACGGGCGAGCAGTACTTC. This chain joins TRBV27 and TRBJ2-7; 11 bases map to TRBD2. Unmatched junction bases numbered 9, after V lost 5 bases and J lost 6 bases. Germline CDR1 MNHEY, CDR2 SMNVEV (reference sequence). This CDR3 spans 15 amino acids.

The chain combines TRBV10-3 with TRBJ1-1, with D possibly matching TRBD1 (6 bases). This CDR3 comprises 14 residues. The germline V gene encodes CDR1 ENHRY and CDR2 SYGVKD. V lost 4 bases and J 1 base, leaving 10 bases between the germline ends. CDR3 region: CAISVQGTNTEAFF. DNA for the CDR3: TGTGCCATCAGTGTCCAGGGGACGAACACTGAAGCTTTCTTT.

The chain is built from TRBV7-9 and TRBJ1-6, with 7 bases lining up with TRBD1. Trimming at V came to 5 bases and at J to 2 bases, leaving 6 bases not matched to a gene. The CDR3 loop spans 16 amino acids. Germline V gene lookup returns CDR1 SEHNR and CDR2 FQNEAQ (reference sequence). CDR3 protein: CASSARQGPYNSPLHF. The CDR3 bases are TGTGCCAGCAGCGCAAGACAGGGCCCCTATAATTCACCCCTCCACTTT.

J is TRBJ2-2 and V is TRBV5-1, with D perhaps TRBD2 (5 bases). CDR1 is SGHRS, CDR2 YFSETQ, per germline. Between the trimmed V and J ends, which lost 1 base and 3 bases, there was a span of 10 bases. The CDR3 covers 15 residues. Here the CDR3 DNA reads TGCGCCAGCAGCTTGAGACCCGGGGACACCGGGGAGCTGTTTTTT. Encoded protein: CASSLRPGDTGELFF.

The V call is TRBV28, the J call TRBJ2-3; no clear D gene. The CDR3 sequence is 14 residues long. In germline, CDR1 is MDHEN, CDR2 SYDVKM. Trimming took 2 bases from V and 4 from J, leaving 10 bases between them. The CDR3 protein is CASSLVRRADTQYF. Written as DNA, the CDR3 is TGTGCCAGCAGTTTAGTCCGTCGCGCAGATACGCAGTATTTT.

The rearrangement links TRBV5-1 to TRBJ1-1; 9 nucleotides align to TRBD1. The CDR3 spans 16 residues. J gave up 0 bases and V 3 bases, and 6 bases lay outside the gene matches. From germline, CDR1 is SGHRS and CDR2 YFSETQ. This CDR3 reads CASSWDRAIMNTEAFF. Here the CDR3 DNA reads TGCGCCAGCAGCTGGGACAGGGCCATCATGAACACTGAAGCTTTCTTT.

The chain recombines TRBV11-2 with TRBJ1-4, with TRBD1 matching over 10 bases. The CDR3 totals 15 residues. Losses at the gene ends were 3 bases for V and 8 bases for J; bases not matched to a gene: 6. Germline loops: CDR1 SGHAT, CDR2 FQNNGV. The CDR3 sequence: CASSFATGGREKLFF. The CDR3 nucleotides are TGTGCCAGCAGCTTTGCGACAGGGGGCAGAGAAAAACTGTTTTTT.

The DNA for the CDR3 is TGTGCCAGCAACCCAGGGAGGGGCTCCCCACATGAGCAGTTCTTC. Translating it yields CASNPGRGSPHEQFF. V gene TRBV6-5 combines with J gene TRBJ2-1; 7 nucleotides line up with TRBD2. The CDR3 spans 15 residues. Germline values: CDR1 MNHEY, CDR2 SVGAGI. V lost 7 bases, J lost 8 bases, and 14 bases stayed unmatched.

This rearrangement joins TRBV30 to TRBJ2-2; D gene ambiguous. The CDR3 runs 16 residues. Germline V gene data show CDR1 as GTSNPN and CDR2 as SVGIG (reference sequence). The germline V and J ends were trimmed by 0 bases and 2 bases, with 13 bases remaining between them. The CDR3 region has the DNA TGTGCCTGGAGTGTACTCTACAGCATAAACACCGGGGAGCTGTTTTTT. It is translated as CAWSVLYSINTGELFF.

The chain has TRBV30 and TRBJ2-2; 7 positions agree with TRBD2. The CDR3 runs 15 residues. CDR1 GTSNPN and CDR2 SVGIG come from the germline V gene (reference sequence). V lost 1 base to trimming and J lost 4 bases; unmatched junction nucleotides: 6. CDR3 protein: CAWSGGGSVTGELFF. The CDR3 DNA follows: TGTGCCTGGAGTGGGGGCGGGAGCGTCACCGGGGAGCTGTTTTTT.

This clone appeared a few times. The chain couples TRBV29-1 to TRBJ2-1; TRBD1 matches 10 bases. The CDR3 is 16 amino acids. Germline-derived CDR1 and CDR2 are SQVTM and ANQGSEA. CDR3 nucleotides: TGCAGTATCCCCGGGACAGGGGACTCCTCGTATAGAGAGCAGTTCTTC. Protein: CSIPGTGDSSYREQFF.

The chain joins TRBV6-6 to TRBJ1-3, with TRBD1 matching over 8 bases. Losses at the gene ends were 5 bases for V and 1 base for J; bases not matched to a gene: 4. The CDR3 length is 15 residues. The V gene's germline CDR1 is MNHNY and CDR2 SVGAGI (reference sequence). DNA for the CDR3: TGTGCCAGCAGTCGGACAGGGACGTCTGGAAACACCATATATTTT. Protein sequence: CASSRTGTSGNTIYF.

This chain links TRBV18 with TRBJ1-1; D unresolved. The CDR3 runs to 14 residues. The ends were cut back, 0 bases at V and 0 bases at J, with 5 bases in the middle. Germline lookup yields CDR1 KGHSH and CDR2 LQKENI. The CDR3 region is CASSPPSVNTEAFF. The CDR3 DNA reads TGTGCCAGCTCACCACCATCAGTGAACACTGAAGCTTTCTTT.

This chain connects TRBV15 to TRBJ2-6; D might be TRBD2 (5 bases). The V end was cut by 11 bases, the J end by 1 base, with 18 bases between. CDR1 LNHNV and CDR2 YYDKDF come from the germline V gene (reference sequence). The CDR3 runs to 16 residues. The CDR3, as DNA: TGTGCCGCAGCAGAAACTGGCGGGTCTGGGGCCAACGTCCTGACTTTC. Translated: CAAAETGGSGANVLTF. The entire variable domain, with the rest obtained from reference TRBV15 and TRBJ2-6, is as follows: DAMVIQNPRYQVTQFGKPVTLSCSQTLNHNVMYWYQQKSSQAPKLLFHYYDKDFNNEADTPDNFQSRRPNTSFCFLDIRSPGLGDTAMYLCAAAETGGSGANVLTFGAGSRLTVL.

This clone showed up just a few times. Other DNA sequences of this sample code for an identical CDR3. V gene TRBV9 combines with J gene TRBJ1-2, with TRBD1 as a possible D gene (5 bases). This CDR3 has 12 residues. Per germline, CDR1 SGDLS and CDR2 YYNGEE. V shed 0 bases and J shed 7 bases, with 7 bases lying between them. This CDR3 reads CASSVVQGGYTF. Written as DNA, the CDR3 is TGTGCCAGCAGCGTAGTGCAGGGTGGCTACACCTTC.

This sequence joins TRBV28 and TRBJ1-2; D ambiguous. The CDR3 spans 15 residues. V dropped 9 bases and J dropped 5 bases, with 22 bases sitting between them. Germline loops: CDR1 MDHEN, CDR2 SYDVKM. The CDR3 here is CASLTESPTGYGYTF. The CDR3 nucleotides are TGTGCCAGTCTTACGGAATCACCGACGGGTTATGGCTACACCTTC.

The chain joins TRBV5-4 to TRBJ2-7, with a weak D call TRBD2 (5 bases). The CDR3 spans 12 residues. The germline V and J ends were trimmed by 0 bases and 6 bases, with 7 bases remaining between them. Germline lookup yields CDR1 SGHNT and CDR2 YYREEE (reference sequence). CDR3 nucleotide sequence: TGTGCCAGCAGCTTGGGGACTTCCGAGCAGTACTTC. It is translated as CASSLGTSEQYF.

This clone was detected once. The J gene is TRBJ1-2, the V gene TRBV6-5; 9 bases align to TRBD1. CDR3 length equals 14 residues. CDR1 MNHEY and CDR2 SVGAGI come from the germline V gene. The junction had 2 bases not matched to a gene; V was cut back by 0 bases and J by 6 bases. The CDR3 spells CASSYSTGGNGYTF. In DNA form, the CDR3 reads TGTGCCAGCAGTTACTCGACAGGGGGGAATGGCTACACCTTC.

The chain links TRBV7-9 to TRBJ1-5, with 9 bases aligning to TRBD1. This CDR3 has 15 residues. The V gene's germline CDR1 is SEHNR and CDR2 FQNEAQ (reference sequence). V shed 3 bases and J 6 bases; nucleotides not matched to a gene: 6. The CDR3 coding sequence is TGTGCCAGCAGCTTCGAAGGGACAGGGAGTCAGCCCCAGCATTTT. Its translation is CASSFEGTGSQPQHF. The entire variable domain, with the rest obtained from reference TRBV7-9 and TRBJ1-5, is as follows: DTGVSQNPRHKITKRGQNVTFRCDPISEHNRLYWYRQTLGQGPEFLTYFQNEAQLEKSRLLSDRFSAERPKGSFSTLEIQRTEQGDSAMYLCASSFEGTGSQPQHFGDGTRLSIL.